A single sample gave rise to the 6 T cell receptor beta chains below, sequenced in a study of regulatory T cells in long-lasting Graves disease. Noted time point: newly diagnosed GD, antithyroid drugs for less than 3 months. Researchers made the TCR library from RNA that was extracted from PBMCs. Combining iRepertoire HTBI primers with Arm-PCR of CDR3 regions, the authors built TCR beta libraries. Using its own MiXCR run on the multiplex PCR reads, TCRdb lists one record per CDR3 protein. The sample shows more than 400,000 distinct CDR3 sequences, about 15% of them seen only once. In addition, the sample was reused for a study of T cells in Graves' hyperthyroidism and ophthalmopathy.

Material: peripheral blood mononuclear cells (PBMCs), obtained at new diagnosis, from a patient treated with antithyroid drugs. The source of these receptors is a woman aged 25-40 years with Graves disease.

A few counts support this clonotype. One end of the junction varies from germline; a read error may be responsible. The chain combines TRBV30 with TRBJ2-1, with 9 bases identical to TRBD2. The CDR3 runs 11 residues. CDR1 is GTSNPN, CDR2 SVGIG, per germline (reference sequence). For the CDR3, the DNA is TGTGCCTGGGGGGGGGAACTAGCGGGTCGGTTC. Translation gives CAWGGELAGRF.

The sample holds many counts of this clonotype. V usage is TRBV13 and J usage is TRBJ2-1, with 10 nucleotides matching TRBD2. Germline assignment: CDR1 PRHDT and CDR2 FYEKMQ (reference sequence). Germline trimming cut 0 bases from V and 4 bases from J; bases unmatched to any gene: 3. The CDR3 totals 16 residues. The CDR3 loop reads CASSLGLAGQYNEQFF. In DNA form, the CDR3 reads TGTGCCAGCAGCTTAGGACTAGCGGGACAATACAATGAGCAGTTCTTC.

This clonotype has more than one count but fewer than ten. V gene TRBV19 combines with J gene TRBJ1-3; D may be TRBD1 (6 bases). The germline gives CDR1 LNHDA, CDR2 SQIVND (reference sequence). V lost 9 bases and J 3 bases, leaving 15 bases between the germline ends. CDR3 length equals 14 residues. CDR3 in DNA: TGTGCCAGATCGTCGGACAGCGATGGAAACACCATATATTTT. This codes for CARSSDSDGNTIYF.

This clonotype was seen at least ten times. The chain joins TRBV20-1 to TRBJ1-1; tentatively, D is TRBD1 (5 bases). The CDR3 covers 12 residues. V lost 2 bases and J 4 bases, leaving 8 bases between the germline ends. CDR1 is DFQATT and CDR2 is SNEGSKA in the germline V gene (reference sequence). CDR3 residues: CSARLGGTEAFF. For the CDR3, the DNA is TGCAGTGCTAGATTGGGGGGCACTGAAGCTTTCTTT.

The V call is TRBV6-1, the J call TRBJ1-5; D call uncertain. Deletions cut 6 bases from V and 3 bases from J, with 12 bases between. There are 14 residues in the CDR3. Germline values: CDR1 MNHNS, CDR2 SASEGT. The CDR3 sequence: CASSRYSSNQPQHF. The CDR3 coding sequence is TGTGCCAGCAGCCGGTACAGTTCCAATCAGCCCCAGCATTTT.

The table lists this clonotype with many counts. The rearrangement uses TRBV13 and TRBJ2-7; D is unclear. The germline V and J ends were trimmed by 3 bases and 0 bases, with 12 bases remaining between them. CDR1 is PRHDT and CDR2 is FYEKMQ in the germline V gene (reference sequence). The CDR3 has 15 residues. CDR3 bases: TGTGCCAGCAGCTTTCGTCTCTCCTACTCCTACGAGCAGTACTTC. Amino acid sequence: CASSFRLSYSYEQYF.